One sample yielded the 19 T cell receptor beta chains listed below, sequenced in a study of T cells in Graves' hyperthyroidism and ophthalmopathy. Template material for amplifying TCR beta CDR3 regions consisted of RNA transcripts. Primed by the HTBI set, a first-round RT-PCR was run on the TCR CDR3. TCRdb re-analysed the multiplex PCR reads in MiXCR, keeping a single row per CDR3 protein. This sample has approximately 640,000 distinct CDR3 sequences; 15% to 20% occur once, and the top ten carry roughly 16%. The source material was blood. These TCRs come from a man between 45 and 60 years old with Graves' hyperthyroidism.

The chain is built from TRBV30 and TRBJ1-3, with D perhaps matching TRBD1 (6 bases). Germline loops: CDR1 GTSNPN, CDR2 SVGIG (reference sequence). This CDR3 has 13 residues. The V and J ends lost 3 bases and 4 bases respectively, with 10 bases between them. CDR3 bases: TGTGCCTGGAGAGGGGGAGCGGGAAACACCATATATTTT. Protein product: CAWRGGAGNTIYF.

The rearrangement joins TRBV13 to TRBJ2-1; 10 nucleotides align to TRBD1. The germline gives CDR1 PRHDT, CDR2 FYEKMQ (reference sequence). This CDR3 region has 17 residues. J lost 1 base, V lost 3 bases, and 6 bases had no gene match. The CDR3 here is CASSFDRGRMSYNEQFF. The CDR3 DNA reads TGTGCCAGCAGCTTCGACAGGGGGCGCATGTCCTACAATGAGCAGTTCTTC.

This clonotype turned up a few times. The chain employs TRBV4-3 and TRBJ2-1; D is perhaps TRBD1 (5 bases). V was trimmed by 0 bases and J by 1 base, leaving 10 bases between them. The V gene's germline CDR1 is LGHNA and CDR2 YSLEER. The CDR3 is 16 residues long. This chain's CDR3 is CASSQDQAGSYNEQFF. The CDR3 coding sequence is TGCGCCAGCAGCCAAGATCAGGCAGGGTCCTACAATGAGCAGTTCTTC.

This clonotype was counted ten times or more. CDR3 amino acids: CSALQGGTDTQYF. The CDR3 DNA reads as TGCAGTGCTCTACAGGGGGGGACAGATACGCAGTATTTT. The chain employs TRBV20-1 and TRBJ2-3, with D maybe TRBD1 (8 bases). V lost 5 bases, J lost 3 bases, and 12 bases lay in between. Germline CDR1 reads DFQATT; CDR2 reads SNEGSKA (reference sequence). This CDR3 is built from 13 residues.

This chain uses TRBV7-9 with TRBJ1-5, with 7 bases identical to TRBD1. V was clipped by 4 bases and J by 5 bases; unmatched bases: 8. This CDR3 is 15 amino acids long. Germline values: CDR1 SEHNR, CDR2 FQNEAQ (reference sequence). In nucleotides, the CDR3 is TGTGCCAGCAGCTCTCTGACAGGGAAATATCAGCCCCAGCATTTT. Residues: CASSSLTGKYQPQHF.

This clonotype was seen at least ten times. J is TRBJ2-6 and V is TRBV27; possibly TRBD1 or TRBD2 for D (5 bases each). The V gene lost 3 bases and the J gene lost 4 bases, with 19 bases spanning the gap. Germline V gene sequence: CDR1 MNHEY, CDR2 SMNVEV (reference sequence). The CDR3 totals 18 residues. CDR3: CASSFQLRGRAGANVLTF. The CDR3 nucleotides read TGTGCCAGCAGTTTCCAGCTGAGGGGACGGGCCGGGGCCAACGTCCTGACTTTC. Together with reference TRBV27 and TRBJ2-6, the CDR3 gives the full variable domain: EAQVTQNPRYLITVTGKKLTVTCSQNMNHEYMSWYRQDPGLGLRQIYYSMNVEVTDKGDVPEGYKVSRKEKRNFPLILESPSPNQTSLYFCASSFQLRGRAGANVLTFGAGSRLTVL.

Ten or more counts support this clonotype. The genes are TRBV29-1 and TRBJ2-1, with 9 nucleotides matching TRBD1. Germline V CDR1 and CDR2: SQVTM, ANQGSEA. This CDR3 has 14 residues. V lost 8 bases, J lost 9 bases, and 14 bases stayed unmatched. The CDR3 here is CSIRTGDLSPEQFF. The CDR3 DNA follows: TGCAGCATCCGGACAGGGGATCTCTCTCCTGAGCAGTTCTTC.

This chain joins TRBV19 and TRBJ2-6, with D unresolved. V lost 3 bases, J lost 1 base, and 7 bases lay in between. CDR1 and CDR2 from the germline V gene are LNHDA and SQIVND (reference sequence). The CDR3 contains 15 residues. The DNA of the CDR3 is TGTGCCAGTAGTATCTGGAGTTCTGGGGCCAACGTCCTGACTTTC. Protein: CASSIWSSGANVLTF.

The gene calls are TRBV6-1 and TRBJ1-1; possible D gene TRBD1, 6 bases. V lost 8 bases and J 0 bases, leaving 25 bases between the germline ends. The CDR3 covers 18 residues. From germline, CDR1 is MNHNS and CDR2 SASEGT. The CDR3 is CASVRRSYRTAMNTEAFF. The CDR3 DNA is TGTGCCAGCGTCCGGCGTAGCTACAGGACAGCCATGAACACTGAAGCTTTCTTT.

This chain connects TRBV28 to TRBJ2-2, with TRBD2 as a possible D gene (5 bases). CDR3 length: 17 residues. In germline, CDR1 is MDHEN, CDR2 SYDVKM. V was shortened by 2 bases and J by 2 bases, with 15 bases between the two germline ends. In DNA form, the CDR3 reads TGTGCCAGCAGTTTACCCGGGTGGGCGGGCAACACCGGGGAGCTGTTTTTT. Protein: CASSLPGWAGNTGELFF.

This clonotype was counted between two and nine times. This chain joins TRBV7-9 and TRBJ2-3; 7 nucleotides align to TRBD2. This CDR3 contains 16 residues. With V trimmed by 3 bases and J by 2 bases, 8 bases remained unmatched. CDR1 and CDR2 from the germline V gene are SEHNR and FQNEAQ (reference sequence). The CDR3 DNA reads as TGTGCCAGCAGCTTTAACAGCGGGGCAGTCACAGATACGCAGTATTTT. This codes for CASSFNSGAVTDTQYF.

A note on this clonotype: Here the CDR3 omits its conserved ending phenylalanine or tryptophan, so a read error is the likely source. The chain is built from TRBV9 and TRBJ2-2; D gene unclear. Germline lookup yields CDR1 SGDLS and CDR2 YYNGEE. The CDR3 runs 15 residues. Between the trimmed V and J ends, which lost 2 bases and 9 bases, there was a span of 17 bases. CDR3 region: CASSVVATLTRELFC. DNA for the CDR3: TGTGCCAGCAGCGTCGTGGCTACTCTAACCCGGGAGCTGTTTTGT.

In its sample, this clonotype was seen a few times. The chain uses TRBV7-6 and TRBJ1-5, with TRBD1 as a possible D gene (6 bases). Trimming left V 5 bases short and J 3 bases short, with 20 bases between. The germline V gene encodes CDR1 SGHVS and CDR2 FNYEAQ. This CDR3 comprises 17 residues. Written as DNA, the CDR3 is TGTGCCAGCAGCCCCTCTATTAGGGACACACTCAATCAGCCCCAGCATTTT. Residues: CASSPSIRDTLNQPQHF.

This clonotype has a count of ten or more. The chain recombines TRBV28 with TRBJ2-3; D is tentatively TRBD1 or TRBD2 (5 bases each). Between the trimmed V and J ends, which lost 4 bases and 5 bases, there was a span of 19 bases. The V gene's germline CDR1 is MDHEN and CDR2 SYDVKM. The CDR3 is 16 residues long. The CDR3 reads CASSWATAEGLDTQYF. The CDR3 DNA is TGTGCCAGCAGTTGGGCGACAGCTGAGGGGCTAGATACGCAGTATTTT.

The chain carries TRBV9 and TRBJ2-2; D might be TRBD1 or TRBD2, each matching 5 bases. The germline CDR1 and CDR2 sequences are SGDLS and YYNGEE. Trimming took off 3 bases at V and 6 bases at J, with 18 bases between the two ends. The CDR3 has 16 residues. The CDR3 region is CASSDPGLNHPGELFF. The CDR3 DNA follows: TGTGCCAGCAGCGATCCGGGGCTCAATCACCCCGGGGAGCTGTTTTTT.

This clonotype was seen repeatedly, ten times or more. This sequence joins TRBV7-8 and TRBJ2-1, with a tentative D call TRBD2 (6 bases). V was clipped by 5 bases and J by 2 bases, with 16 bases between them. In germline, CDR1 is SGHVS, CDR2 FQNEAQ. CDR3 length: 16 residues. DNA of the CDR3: TGTGCCAGCAGCCCCCTCAGCGGGTCTACCTACAATGAGCAGTTCTTC. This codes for CASSPLSGSTYNEQFF.

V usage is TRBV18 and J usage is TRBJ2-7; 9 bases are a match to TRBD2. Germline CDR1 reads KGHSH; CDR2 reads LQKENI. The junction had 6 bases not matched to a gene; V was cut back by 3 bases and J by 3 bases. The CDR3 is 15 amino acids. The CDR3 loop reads CASSPSVSGSYEQYF. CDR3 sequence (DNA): TGTGCCAGCTCACCGAGCGTTAGCGGGAGCTACGAGCAGTACTTC.

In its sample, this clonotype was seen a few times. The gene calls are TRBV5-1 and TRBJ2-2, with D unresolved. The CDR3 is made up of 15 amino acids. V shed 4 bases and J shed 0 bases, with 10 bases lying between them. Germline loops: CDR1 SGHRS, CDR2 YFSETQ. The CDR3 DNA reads TGCGCCAGCAGCCTTCGGGTCTCGAACACCGGGGAGCTGTTTTTT. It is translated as CASSLRVSNTGELFF. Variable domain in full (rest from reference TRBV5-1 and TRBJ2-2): KAGVTQTPRYLIKTRGQQVTLSCSPISGHRSVSWYQQTPGQGLQFLFEYFSETQRNKGNFPGRFSGRQFSNSRSEMNVSTLELGDSALYLCASSLRVSNTGELFFGEGSRLTVL.

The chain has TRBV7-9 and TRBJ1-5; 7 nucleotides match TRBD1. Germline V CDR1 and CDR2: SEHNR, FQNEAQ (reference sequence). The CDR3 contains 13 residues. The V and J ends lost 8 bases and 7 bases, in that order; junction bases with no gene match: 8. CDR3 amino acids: CASGRQGWQPQHF. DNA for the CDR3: TGTGCCAGCGGCCGACAGGGATGGCAGCCCCAGCATTTT.